This T cell receptor beta chain was sequenced in a study of blood T cell repertoires in COVID-19. In this sample, this clone turned up a few times. The table came from immunoSEQ multiplex PCR; TCRdb's copy has only in-frame clones and leaves some out. The sample yields roughly 290,000 clones, 89% seen once. Recovered status in Cohort 3 required two negative PCRs, clearance, or symptom resolution. The specimen was PBMCs or T cells enriched from blood (not recorded which). This TCR came from a woman between 40 and 50 years old who had recovered from COVID-19.

The CDR3 DNA follows: TGTGCCAGCAGCGGCACGACAGGGCCCTATGGCTACACCTTC. It specifies CASSGTTGPYGYTF. The genes are TRBV9 and TRBJ1-2, with 7 bases lining up with TRBD1. The CDR3 is 14 amino acids. The germline V gene encodes CDR1 SGDLS and CDR2 YYNGEE. Losses at the gene ends were 3 bases for V and 4 bases for J; bases not matched to a gene: 6.